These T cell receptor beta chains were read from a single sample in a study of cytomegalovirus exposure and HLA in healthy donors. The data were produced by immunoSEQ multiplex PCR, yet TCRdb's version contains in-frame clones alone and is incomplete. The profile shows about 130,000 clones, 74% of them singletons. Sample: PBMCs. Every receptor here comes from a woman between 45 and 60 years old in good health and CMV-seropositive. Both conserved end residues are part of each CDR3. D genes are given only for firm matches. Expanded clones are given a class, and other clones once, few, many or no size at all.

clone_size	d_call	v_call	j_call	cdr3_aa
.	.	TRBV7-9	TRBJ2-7	CSSSSLLDRAYEQYF
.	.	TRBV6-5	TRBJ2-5	CASSYFTGGQETQYF
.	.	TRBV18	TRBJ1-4	CASQQGRNEKLFF
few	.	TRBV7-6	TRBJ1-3	CASSSRGGGSGNTIYF
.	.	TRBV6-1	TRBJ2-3	CASKAGHISTDTQYF
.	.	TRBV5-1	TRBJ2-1	CASSRGARNMYNEQFF
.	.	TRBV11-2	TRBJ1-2	CASSYTSRTTYGYTF
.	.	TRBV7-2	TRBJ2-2	CASSFYRATGELFF
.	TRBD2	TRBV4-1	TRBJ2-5	CASSPPGLAKQETQYF
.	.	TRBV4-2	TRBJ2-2	CASSLSGASDTGELFF
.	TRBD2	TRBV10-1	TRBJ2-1	CASSAPRIAGTYNEQFF
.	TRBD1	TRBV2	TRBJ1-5	CASRETGFNQPQHF
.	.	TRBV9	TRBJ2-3	CASSGKGLTSDTQYF
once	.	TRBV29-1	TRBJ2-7	CSVEVVGYEQYF
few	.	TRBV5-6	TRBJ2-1	CASSLVGAGGSYNEQFF
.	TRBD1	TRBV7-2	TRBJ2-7	CASSWTPGQGTEQYF
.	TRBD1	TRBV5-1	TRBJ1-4	CASSNRGDNEKLFF
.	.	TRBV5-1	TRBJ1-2	CASSQKQGRDGYTF
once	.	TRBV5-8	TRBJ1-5	CASSLLTGGRPQHF
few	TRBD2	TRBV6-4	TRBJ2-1	CASSATGTSSNEQFF
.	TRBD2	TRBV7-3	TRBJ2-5	CASSSGLAAQETQYF
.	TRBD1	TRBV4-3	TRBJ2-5	CASSQAPGGTGAAETQYF
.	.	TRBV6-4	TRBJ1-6	CASSDSGENSPLHF
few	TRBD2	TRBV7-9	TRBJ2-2	CSSSSPSGGPNTGELFF
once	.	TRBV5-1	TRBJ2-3	CASSLYLASGTDTQYF
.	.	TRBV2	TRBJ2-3	CASTFRSTDTQYF
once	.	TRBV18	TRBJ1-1	CASSKDSSPEAFF
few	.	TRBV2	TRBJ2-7	CASKRVAGDPYEQYF
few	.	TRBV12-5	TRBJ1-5	CASWGGHQPQHF
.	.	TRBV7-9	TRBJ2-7	CASSSRISTYEQYF
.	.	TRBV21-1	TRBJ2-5	CASSKKWERRETQYF
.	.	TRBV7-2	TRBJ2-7	CASSLELGSAYEQYF
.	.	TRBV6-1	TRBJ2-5	CASTQDSSRETQYF
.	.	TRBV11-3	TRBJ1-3	CASSLGTGTGNTIYF
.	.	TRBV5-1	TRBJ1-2	CASSLGRSGGADGYTF
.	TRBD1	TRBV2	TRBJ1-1	CASRGQGAYTEAFF
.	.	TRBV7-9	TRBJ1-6	CASSLGAGAGRSPLHF
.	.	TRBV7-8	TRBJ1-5	CASSSPGQPQHF
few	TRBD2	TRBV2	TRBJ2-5	CASSSRTSGGSVQYF
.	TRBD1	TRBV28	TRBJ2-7	CASSSGQGPEQYF
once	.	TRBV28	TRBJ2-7	CASRPTTDFYEQYF
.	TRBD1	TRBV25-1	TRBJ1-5	CASRGQGGSNQPQHF
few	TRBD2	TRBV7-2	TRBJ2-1	CASSLAPNSGGHNEQFF
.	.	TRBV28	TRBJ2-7	CASSLPGTVSGEQYF
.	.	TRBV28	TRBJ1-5	CASTMDGNVLPQHF
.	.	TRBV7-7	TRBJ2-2	CASSPGTNTGELFF
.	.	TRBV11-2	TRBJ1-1	CASSTDINTEAFF
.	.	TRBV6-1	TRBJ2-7	CASGHYEQYF
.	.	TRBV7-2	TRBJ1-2	CASSLGQAAGGYTF
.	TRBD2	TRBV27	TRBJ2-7	CASSSRLAGGREQYF
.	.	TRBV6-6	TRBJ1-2	CASCGLDYFNYGYTF
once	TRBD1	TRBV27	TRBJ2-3	CASSGTGITDTQYF
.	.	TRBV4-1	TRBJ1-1	CASSQDRGSRAEAFF
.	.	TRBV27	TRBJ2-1	CASSISTGNEQFF
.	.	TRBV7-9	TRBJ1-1	CASSLVQGTEAFF
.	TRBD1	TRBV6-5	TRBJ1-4	CASSYRQTGGLFF
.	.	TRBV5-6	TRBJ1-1	CASSLYPENTEAFF
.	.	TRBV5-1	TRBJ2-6	CASTPGSGANVLTF